This T cell receptor (beta chain) is drawn from a study of technical replicates of blood from a handful of donors. Sequencing used immunoSEQ multiplex PCR; TCRdb keeps in-frame clones, though not all of them. The table lists about 76,000 clones, approximately 97% of them singletons, with approximately 0.2% in the top ten. The CDR3 is 12 amino acids. Trimming stripped 7 bases from V and 2 bases from J, with 9 bases between. The germline V gene has CDR1 SGDLS and CDR2 YYNGEE. This clone was observed once. Sequenced input: T cells isolated from PBMCs. This receptor was identified in a human donor in good health. The J gene is TRBJ1-2, the V gene TRBV9; TRBD1 might be the D (6 bases). The CDR3 sequence is CASAGVNYGYTF. For the CDR3, the DNA is TGTGCCAGCGCAGGGGTGAACTATGGCTACACCTTC. The full variable domain, with the rest looked up from reference TRBV9 and TRBJ1-2, is DSGVTQTPKHLITATGQRVTLRCSPRSGDLSVYWYQQSLDQGLQFLIQYYNGEERAKGNILERFSAQQFPDLHSELNLSSLELGDSALYFCASAGVNYGYTFGSGTRLTVV.